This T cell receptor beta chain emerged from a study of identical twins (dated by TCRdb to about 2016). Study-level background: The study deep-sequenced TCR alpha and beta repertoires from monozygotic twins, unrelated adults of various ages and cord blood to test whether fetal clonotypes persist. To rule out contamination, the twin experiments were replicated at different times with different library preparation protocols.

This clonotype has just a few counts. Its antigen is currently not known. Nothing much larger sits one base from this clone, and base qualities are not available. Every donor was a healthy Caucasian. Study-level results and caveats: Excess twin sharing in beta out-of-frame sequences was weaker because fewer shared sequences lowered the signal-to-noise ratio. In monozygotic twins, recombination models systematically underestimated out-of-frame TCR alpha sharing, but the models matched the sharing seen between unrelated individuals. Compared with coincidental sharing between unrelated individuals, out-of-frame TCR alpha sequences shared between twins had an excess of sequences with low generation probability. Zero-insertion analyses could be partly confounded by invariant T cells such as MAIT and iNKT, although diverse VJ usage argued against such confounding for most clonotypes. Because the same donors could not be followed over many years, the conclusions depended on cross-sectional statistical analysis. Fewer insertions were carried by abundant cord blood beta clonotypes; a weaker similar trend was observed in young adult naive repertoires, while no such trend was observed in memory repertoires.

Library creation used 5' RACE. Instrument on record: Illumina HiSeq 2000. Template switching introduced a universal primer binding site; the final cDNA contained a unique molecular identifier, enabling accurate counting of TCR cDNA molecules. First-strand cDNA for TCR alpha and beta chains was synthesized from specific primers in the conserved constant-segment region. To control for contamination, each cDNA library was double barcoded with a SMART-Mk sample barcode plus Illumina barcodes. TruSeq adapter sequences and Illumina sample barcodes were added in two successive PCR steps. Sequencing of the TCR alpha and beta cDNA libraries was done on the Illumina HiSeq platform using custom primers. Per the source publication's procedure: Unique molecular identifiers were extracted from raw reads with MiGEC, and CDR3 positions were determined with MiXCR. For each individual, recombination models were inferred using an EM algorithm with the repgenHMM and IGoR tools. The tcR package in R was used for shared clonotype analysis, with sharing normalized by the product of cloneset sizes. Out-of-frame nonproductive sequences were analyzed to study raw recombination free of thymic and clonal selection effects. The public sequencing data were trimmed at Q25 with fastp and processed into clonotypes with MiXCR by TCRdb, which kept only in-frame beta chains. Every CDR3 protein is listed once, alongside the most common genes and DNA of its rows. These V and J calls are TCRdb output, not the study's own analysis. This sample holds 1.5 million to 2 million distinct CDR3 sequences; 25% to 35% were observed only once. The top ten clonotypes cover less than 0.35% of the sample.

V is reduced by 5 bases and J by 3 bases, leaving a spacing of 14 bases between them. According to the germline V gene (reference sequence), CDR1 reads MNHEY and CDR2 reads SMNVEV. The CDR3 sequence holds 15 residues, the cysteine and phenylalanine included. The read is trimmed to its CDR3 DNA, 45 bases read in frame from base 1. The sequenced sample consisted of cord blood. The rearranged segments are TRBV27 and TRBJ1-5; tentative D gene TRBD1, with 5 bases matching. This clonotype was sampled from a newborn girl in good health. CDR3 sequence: CASSPTDRNNQPQHF. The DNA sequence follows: TGTGCCAGCAGTCCGACCGACAGAAACAATCAGCCCCAGCATTTT.